The next 15 T cell receptor beta chains were all read from a single sample in a study of glioma-infiltrating T cells after dendritic cell vaccination (TCRdb year 2016). Libraries were built with the immunoSEQ multiplex PCR assay. TCRdb took over this immuneACCESS table, retaining in-frame rearrangements with V and J assigned. Such tables are incomplete; in checked studies, under half of the missing clones stem from an unresolved V gene, and the remainder is unexplained. This sample has roughly 100,000 clones in its table, and about 90% of those were observed once. The ten top clones hold 2.5% to 3% of the sample. In the paper's terms, the time point label means: after dendritic cell vaccination, including at tumor progression/relapse. The input for sequencing was blood, taken after dendritic cell vaccination. These receptors all stem from a human donor with glioblastoma.

The chain recombines TRBV5-1 with TRBJ1-1; 11 bases fit TRBD1. CDR1 and CDR2 from the germline V gene are SGHRS and YFSETQ. CDR3 length equals 15 residues. V lost 4 bases and J lost 6; bases outside the gene matches: 8. CDR3 protein: CASSAGDRGDPEAFF. The CDR3 nucleotides are TGCGCCAGCAGCGCGGGGGACAGGGGGGACCCTGAAGCTTTCTTT. Based on the CDR3 plus reference TRBV5-1 and TRBJ1-1, the full variable domain is KAGVTQTPRYLIKTRGQQVTLSCSPISGHRSVSWYQQTPGQGLQFLFEYFSETQRNKGNFPGRFSGRQFSNSRSEMNVSTLELGDSALYLCASSAGDRGDPEAFFGQGTRLTVV.

The count of this clone is one. The chain carries TRBV7-8 and TRBJ2-1; TRBD2 agrees at 8 bases. With V trimmed by 5 bases and J by 5 bases, 11 bases remained unmatched. The germline V gene has CDR1 SGHVS and CDR2 FQNEAQ. This CDR3 region has 16 residues. This chain's CDR3 is CASSLFAGGLNNEQFF. CDR3 nucleotides: TGTGCCAGCAGCCTCTTTGCGGGAGGCCTAAACAATGAGCAGTTCTTC.

CDR3 bases: TGTGCCAGCTTCAGGGGCAGGGGAGACAACTACGAGCAGTACTTC. Encoded protein: CASFRGRGDNYEQYF. The chain recombines TRBV6-1 with TRBJ2-7, with D perhaps matching TRBD1 (6 bases). This CDR3 has 15 residues. V lost 8 bases and J lost 3, with 20 bases in between. The germline gives CDR1 MNHNS, CDR2 SASEGT.

V is TRBV27 and J is TRBJ2-7, with 8 bases lining up with TRBD1. The CDR3 extends over 16 amino acids. The germline V gene has CDR1 MNHEY and CDR2 SMNVEV (reference sequence). After removal of 4 bases from V and 6 bases from J, the junction contained 14 bases not matched to a gene. CDR3 bases: TGTGCCAGCAGTTCCAAAAACGACAGGGGAGAAGTCGAGCAGTACTTC. The encoded protein is CASSSKNDRGEVEQYF.

The gene calls are TRBV4-1 and TRBJ2-7; a weak D match, TRBD2 (5 bases). Germline V gives CDR1 MGHRA, CDR2 YSYEKL. The V end lost 5 bases, the J end lost 2 bases, and 16 bases lay between the germline ends. CDR3 length equals 15 residues. Written as DNA, the CDR3 is TGCGCCAGCAGCAGACTATTCAGCGAGACCTACGAGCAGTACTTC. Translating gives CASSRLFSETYEQYF.

The chain uses TRBV5-1 and TRBJ1-6, with TRBD1 identical over 9 bases. V shed 0 bases, J shed 8 bases, and the junction held 3 bases outside the gene matches. This CDR3 region has 15 residues. Germline-derived CDR1 and CDR2 are SGHRS and YFSETQ. CDR3 residues: CASSLGQGVDSPLHF. The CDR3 DNA sequence: TGCGCCAGCAGCTTGGGACAGGGGGTTGATTCACCCCTCCACTTT. Variable domain in full (rest from reference TRBV5-1 and TRBJ1-6): KAGVTQTPRYLIKTRGQQVTLSCSPISGHRSVSWYQQTPGQGLQFLFEYFSETQRNKGNFPGRFSGRQFSNSRSEMNVSTLELGDSALYLCASSLGQGVDSPLHFGNGTRLTVT.

V gene TRBV4-1 combines with J gene TRBJ1-4, with TRBD1 as a possible D gene (6 bases). The V end lost 0 bases, the J end lost 8 bases, and 7 bases lay between the germline ends. The CDR3 has 13 amino acids. In germline, CDR1 is MGHRA, CDR2 YSYEKL. CDR3 bases: TGCGCCAGCAGCCAAGAAAGGGGGGAAAAACTGTTTTTT. This gives the protein CASSQERGEKLFF.

In regard to this clone: The identical CDR3 is also encoded by other nucleotide sequences in the sample. The J gene is TRBJ1-2, the V gene TRBV5-1, with 8 bases identical to TRBD1. V dropped 0 bases and J dropped 4; count of bases not matched to a gene: 5. Germline V CDR1 and CDR2: SGHRS, YFSETQ. The CDR3 loop spans 15 amino acids. The CDR3 sequence: CASSLGGQGGYGYTF. As DNA, the CDR3 is TGCGCCAGCAGCTTGGGCGGACAGGGCGGCTATGGCTACACCTTC.

Notes on this clone: An end of the junction does not agree with germline; a read error may underlie this. V is TRBV7-7 and J is TRBJ2-2; TRBD2 matches 9 bases. The CDR3 consists of 18 residues. In germline, CDR1 is SSHAT, CDR2 FNYEAQ (reference sequence). The CDR3 nucleotides are TGTGCTAGCAGCTTAGTGCCTAGCGGGGTATCGAACACCGGGGAGCTGTTTTTT. Its protein is CASSLVPSGVSNTGELFF.

V and J are TRBV27 and TRBJ1-4; no firm D call. Trimming left V 3 bases short and J 10 bases short, with 12 bases between. The CDR3 spans 13 residues. Germline values: CDR1 MNHEY, CDR2 SMNVEV (reference sequence). DNA of the CDR3: TGTGCCAGCAGTTTTCGGGTGTTGGGAAAACTGTTTTTT. Translation gives CASSFRVLGKLFF.

This chain connects TRBV11-2 to TRBJ2-1; TRBD2 might be the D (6 bases). Germline V gives CDR1 SGHAT, CDR2 FQNNGV. The CDR3 runs to 16 residues. Trimming shortened V by 2 bases and J by 0 bases, and 11 bases separated the two germline ends. The DNA for the CDR3 is TGTGCCAGCAGCTTATCACGCGGGATCTCCTACAATGAGCAGTTCTTC. Translating it yields CASSLSRGISYNEQFF.

This chain joins TRBV13 and TRBJ2-3; 11 nucleotides align to TRBD2. Germline-derived CDR1 and CDR2 are PRHDT and FYEKMQ (reference sequence). J gave up 5 bases and V 5 bases, and 9 bases lay outside the gene matches. The CDR3 extends over 16 amino acids. The CDR3 spells CASSPSHSGGVDTQYF. CDR3 DNA sequence: TGTGCCAGCAGCCCGTCGCATAGCGGGGGGGTAGATACGCAGTATTTT.

This chain joins TRBV7-2 and TRBJ1-5; D possibly corresponds to TRBD1 (6 bases). The germline V gene has CDR1 SGHTA and CDR2 FQGNSA. The V and J ends lost 4 bases and 4 bases respectively, with 11 bases between them. This CDR3 comprises 14 residues. Here the CDR3 reads CASSSLTGNQPQHF. CDR3 bases: TGTGCCAGCAGCTCACTAACAGGGAATCAGCCCCAGCATTTT.

The gene calls are TRBV5-1 and TRBJ1-1, with 10 bases fitting TRBD1. The germline V gene encodes CDR1 SGHRS and CDR2 YFSETQ. V was pared by 3 bases and J by 12 bases, with 17 bases of the junction left unmatched. The CDR3 covers 16 residues. Here the CDR3 DNA reads TGCGCCAGCAGCTCTGGACAGGGGGGGCTGCTTGCAATTTCTTTCTTT. This codes for CASSSGQGGLLAISFF.

The chain employs TRBV19 and TRBJ1-6; D remains ambiguous. The ends were cut back, 1 base at V and 7 bases at J, with 11 bases in the middle. Looked up from germline, CDR1 is LNHDA and CDR2 is SQIVND (reference sequence). This CDR3 is 15 amino acids long. CDR3 sequence: CASSIAGVANSPLHF. Here the CDR3 DNA reads TGTGCCAGTAGTATAGCCGGGGTGGCGAATTCACCCCTCCACTTT.